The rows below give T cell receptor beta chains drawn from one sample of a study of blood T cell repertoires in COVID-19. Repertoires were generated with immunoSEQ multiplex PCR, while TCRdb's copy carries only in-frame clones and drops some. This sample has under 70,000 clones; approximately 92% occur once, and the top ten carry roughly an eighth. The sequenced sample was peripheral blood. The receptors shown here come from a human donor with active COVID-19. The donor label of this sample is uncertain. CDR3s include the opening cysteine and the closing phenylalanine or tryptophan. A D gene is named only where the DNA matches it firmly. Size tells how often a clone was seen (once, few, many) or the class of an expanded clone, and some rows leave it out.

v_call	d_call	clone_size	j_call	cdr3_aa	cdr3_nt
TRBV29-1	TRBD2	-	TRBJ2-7	CSVEGSGRAGAYEQYF	TGCAGCGTTGAAGGTAGCGGGAGGGCCGGTGCCTACGAGCAGTACTTC
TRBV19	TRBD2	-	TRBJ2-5	CASSTGPGTSGGETQYF	TGTGCCAGTAGTACCGGTCCCGGGACTAGCGGGGGGGAGACCCAGTACTTC
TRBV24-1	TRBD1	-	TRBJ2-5	CATSPGQGAKETQYF	TGTGCCACCAGCCCGGGACAGGGGGCGAAGGAGACCCAGTACTTC
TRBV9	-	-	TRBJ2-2	CASGGEVSDTGELFF	TGTGCCAGCGGCGGGGAGGTGTCCGACACCGGGGAGCTGTTTTTT
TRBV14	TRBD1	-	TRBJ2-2	CASSSFGTGGANTGELFF	TGTGCCAGCAGCTCATTTGGGACAGGGGGCGCGAACACCGGGGAGCTGTTTTTT
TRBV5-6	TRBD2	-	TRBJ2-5	CASSLEASGKETQYF	TGTGCCAGCAGCTTGGAGGCTAGCGGGAAAGAGACCCAGTACTTC
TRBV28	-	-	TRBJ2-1	CASRRTEGEQFF	TGTGCCAGCAGACGAACAGAAGGTGAGCAGTTCTTC
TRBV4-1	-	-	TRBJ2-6	CASSQGDRANVLTF	TGCGCCAGCAGCCAAGGGGACAGGGCCAACGTCCTGACTTTC
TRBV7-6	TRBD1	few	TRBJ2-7	CASSPPGQNSYEQYF	TGTGCCAGCAGCCCCCCGGGACAGAACTCCTACGAGCAGTACTTC
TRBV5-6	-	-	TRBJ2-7	CASSFVRREYEQYF	TGTGCCAGCAGCTTCGTCAGGCGGGAATACGAGCAGTACTTC
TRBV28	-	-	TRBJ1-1	CASRPQDTKNTEAFF	TGTGCCAGCAGACCCCAGGACACTAAGAACACTGAAGCTTTCTTT
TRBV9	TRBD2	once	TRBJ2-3	CASGRSGGGSDTQYF	TGTGCCAGCGGCCGTAGCGGGGGAGGGTCAGATACGCAGTATTTT
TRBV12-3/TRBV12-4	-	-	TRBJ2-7	CASSLRNSYEQYF	TGTGCCAGCAGTTTACGTAACAGCTACGAGCAGTACTTC
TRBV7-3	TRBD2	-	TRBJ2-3	CASSPGLAGGPVTDTQYF	TGTGCCAGCAGCCCGGGACTAGCGGGAGGGCCTGTGACAGATACGCAGTATTTT
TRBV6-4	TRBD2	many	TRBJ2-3	CASSEGLAGAGDTQYF	TGTGCCAGCAGTGAGGGACTAGCGGGGGCCGGAGATACGCAGTATTTT
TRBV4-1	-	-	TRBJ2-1	CASSQEGQGGIDEQFF	TGCGCCAGCAGCCAAGAGGGGCAGGGCGGGATAGATGAGCAGTTCTTC
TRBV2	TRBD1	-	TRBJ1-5	CASSDETGGRNQPQHF	TGTGCCAGCAGTGACGAAACAGGGGGCCGCAATCAGCCCCAGCATTTT
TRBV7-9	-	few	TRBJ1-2	CASSLFGSSTF	TGTGCCAGCAGCTTATTTGGTAGCTCCACCTTC
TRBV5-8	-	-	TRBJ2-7	CASSLSRGGWQYF	TGTGCCAGCAGCTTGTCTCGTGGGGGGTGGCAGTACTTC
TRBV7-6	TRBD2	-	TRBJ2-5	CASSLGGRGQETQYF	TGTGCCAGCAGCTTAGGCGGGAGGGGCCAAGAGACCCAGTACTTC
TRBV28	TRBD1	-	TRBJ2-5	CASSPPTGGQETQYF	TGTGCCAGCAGCCCCCCCACAGGGGGCCAAGAGACCCAGTACTTC
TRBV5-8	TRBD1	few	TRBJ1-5	CASSPGTGPQPQHF	TGTGCCAGCAGCCCCGGGACAGGGCCCCAGCCCCAGCATTTT
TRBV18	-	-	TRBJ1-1	CASSPFGGDTEAFF	TGTGCCAGCTCACCATTTGGAGGGGACACTGAAGCTTTCTTT
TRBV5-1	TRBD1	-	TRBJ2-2	CASRGTGANGELFF	TGCGCCAGCAGGGGGACAGGGGCTAACGGGGAGCTGTTTTTT
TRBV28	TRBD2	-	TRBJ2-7	CASSLSSGSSYEQYF	TGTGCCAGCAGTTTATCCAGCGGGAGCTCCTACGAGCAGTACTTC
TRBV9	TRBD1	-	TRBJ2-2	CASSPQGADTGELFF	TGTGCCAGCAGCCCCCAGGGGGCGGACACCGGGGAGCTGTTTTTT
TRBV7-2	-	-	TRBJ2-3	CASSLRGQGGNTQYF	TGTGCCAGCAGTTTACGGGGTCAGGGCGGGAATACGCAGTATTTT
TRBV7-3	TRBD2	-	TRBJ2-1	CASSPRSGGGANEQFF	TGTGCCAGCAGCCCCCGGAGTGGCGGGGGGGCGAATGAGCAGTTCTTC
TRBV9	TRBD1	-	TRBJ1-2	CASSESTGPNYGYTF	TGTGCCAGCAGCGAGTCGACAGGGCCTAACTATGGCTACACCTTC
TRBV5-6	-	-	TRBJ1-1	CASSLFGGNTEAFF	TGTGCCAGCAGCTTGTTCGGGGGAAACACTGAAGCTTTCTTT
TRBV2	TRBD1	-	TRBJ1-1	CASKQGINTEAFF	TGTGCCAGTAAACAGGGGATTAACACTGAAGCTTTCTTT
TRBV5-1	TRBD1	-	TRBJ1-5	CASSPTGNSNQPQHF	TGCGCCAGCAGCCCGACAGGGAATAGCAATCAGCCCCAGCATTTT
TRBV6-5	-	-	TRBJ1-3	CASSYSQGGSGNTIYF	TGTGCCAGCAGTTACTCGCAAGGGGGCTCTGGAAACACCATATATTTT
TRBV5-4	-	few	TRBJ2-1	CASSFSENEQFF	TGTGCCAGCAGCTTTAGCGAGAATGAGCAGTTCTTC
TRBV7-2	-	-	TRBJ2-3	CAIMRTDTQYF	TGTGCCATAATGAGGACAGATACGCAGTATTTT
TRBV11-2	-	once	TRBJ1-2	CASSFQENYGYTF	TGTGCCAGCAGCTTTCAGGAAAACTATGGCTACACCTTC
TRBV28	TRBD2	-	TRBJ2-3	CASTPGGARTDTQYF	TGTGCCTCGACCCCCGGGGGGGCGAGGACAGATACGCAGTATTTT
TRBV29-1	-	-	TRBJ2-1	CSVAYGREIYEQFF	TGCAGCGTTGCCTACGGGAGAGAAATCTATGAGCAGTTCTTC
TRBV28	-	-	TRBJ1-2	CASMRYGYTF	TGTGCCAGCATGCGGTATGGCTACACCTTC
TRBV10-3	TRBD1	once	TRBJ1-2	CATGQGGDGYTF	TGTGCCACCGGACAGGGTGGCGATGGCTACACCTTC
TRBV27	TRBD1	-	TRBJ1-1	CASSLSGTGNTEAFF	TGTGCCAGCAGTTTATCCGGGACAGGGAACACTGAAGCTTTCTTT
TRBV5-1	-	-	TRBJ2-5	CASSNQGSGTQYF	TGCGCCAGCAGCAATCAGGGGTCGGGGACCCAGTACTTC
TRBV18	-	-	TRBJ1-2	CASSPPAYVDGYTF	TGTGCCAGCTCACCACCGGCATACGTCGATGGCTACACCTTC
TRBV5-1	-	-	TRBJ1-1	CASSPPGGSTEAFF	TGCGCCAGCAGCCCCCCGGGGGGGAGCACTGAAGCTTTCTTT
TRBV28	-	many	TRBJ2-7	CASRVTGLQPYEQYF	TGTGCCAGCAGGGTAACTGGACTGCAACCCTACGAGCAGTACTTC
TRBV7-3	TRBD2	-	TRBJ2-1	CASSSSGGYNEQFF	TGTGCCAGCAGCTCTAGCGGGGGGTACAATGAGCAGTTCTTC
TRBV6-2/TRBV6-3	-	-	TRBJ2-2	CASSYSGRSGELFF	TGTGCCAGCAGTTACTCTGGGAGGTCCGGGGAGCTGTTTTTT
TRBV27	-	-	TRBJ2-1	CASSLSPGSSEQFF	TGTGCCAGCAGTTTATCGCCGGGGTCGAGCGAGCAGTTCTTC
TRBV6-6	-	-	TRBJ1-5	CASSGSGFQPQHF	TGTGCCAGCTCCGGGTCGGGATTTCAGCCCCAGCATTTT
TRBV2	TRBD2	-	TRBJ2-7	CASRLNRESTSGRGYEQYF	TGTGCCAGCAGACTTAACAGGGAATCCACTAGCGGGAGGGGCTACGAGCAGTACTTC
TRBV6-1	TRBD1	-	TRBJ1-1	CASSETDRGYAEAFF	TGTGCCAGCAGTGAGACCGACAGGGGGTACGCTGAAGCTTTCTTT
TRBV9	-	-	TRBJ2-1	CASSLSGDSYNEQFF	TGTGCCAGCAGCCTTTCAGGGGATTCCTACAATGAGCAGTTCTTC
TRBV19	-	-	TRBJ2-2	CASRLQGTPNTGELFF	TGTGCCAGTAGACTGCAGGGGACCCCGAACACCGGGGAGCTGTTTTTT
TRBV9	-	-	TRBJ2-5	CASSVVQGGETQYF	TGTGCCAGCAGCGTAGTACAAGGGGGTGAGACCCAGTACTTC
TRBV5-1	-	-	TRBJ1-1	CASSPEDRLNTEAFF	TGCGCCAGCAGCCCGGAGGACCGCCTGAACACTGAAGCTTTCTTT